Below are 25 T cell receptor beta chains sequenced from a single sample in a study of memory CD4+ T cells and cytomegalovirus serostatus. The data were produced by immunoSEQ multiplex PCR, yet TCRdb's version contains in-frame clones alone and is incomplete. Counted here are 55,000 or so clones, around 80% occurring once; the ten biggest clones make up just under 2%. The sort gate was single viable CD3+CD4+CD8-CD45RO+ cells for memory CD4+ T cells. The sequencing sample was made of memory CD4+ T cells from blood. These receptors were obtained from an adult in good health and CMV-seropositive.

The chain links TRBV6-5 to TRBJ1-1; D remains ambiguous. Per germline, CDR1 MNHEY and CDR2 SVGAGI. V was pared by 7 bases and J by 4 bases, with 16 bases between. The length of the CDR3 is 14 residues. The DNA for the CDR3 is TGTGCCAGCATCCCACCCGGATCACCCACTGAAGCTTTCTTT. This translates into CASIPPGSPTEAFF.

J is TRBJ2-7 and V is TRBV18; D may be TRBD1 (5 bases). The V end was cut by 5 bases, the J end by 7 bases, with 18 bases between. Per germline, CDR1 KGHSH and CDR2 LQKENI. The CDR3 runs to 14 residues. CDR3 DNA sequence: TGTGCCAGCTCAAAGGGCGGCGGACATGAAGAGCAGTACTTC. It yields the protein CASSKGGGHEEQYF.

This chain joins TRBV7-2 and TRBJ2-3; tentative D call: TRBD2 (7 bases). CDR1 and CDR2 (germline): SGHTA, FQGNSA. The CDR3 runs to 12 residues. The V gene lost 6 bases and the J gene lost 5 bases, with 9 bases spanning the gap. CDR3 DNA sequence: TGTGCCAGCAGTAGGGGGGGAGATACGCAGTATTTT. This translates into CASSRGGDTQYF.

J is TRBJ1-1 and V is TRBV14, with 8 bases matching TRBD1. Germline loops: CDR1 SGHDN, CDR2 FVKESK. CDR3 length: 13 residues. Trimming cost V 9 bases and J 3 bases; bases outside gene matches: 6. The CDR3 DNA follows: TGTGCCAGTCAGGGACAGGTCTACACTGAAGCTTTCTTT. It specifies CASQGQVYTEAFF.

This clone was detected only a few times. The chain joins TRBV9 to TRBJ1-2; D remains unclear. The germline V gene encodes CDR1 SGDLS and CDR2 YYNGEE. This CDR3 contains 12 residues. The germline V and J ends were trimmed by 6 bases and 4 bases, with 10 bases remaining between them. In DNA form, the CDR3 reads TGTGCCAGCACTACAGATGGCTATGGCTACACCTTC. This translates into CASTTDGYGYTF.

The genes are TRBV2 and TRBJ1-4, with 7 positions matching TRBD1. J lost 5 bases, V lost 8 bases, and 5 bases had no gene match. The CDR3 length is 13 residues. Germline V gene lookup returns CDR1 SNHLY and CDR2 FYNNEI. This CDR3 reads CASRDRENEKLFF. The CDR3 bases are TGTGCCAGCCGAGACAGGGAGAATGAAAAACTGTTTTTT. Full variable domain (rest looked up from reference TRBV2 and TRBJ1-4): EPEVTQTPSHQVTQMGQEVILRCVPISNHLYFYWYRQILGQKVEFLVSFYNNEISEKSEIFDDQFSVERPDGSNFTLKIRSTKLEDSAMYFCASRDRENEKLFFGSGTQLSVL.

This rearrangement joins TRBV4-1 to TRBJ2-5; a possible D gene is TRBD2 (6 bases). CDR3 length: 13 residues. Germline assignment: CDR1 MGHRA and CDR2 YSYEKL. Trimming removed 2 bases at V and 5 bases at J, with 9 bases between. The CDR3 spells CASSQPGRETQYF. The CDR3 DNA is TGCGCCAGCAGCCAACCGGGGAGGGAGACCCAGTACTTC.

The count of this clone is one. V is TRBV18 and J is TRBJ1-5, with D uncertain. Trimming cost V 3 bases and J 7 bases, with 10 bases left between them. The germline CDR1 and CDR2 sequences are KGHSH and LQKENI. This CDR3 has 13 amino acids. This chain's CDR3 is CASSPDRQQPQHF. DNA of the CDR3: TGTGCCAGCTCACCCGATAGGCAACAGCCCCAGCATTTT.

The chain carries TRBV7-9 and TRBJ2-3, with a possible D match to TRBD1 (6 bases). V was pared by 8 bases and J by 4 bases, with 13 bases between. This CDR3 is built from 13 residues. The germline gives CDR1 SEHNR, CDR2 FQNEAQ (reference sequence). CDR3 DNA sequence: TGTGCCAGCGGGAACTCAGGGGCAGATACGCAGTATTTT. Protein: CASGNSGADTQYF.

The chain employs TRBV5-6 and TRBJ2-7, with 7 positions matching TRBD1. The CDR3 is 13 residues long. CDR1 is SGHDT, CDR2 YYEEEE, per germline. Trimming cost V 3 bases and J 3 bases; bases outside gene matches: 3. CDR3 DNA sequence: TGTGCCAGCAGCTCAGGACAGGTCTACGAGCAGTACTTC. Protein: CASSSGQVYEQYF.

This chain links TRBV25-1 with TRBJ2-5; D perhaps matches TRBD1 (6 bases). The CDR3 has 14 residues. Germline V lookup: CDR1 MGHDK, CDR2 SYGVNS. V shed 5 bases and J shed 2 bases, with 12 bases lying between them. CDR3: CASSRRQDQETQYF. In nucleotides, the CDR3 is TGTGCCAGCAGTAGGCGACAGGATCAAGAGACCCAGTACTTC.

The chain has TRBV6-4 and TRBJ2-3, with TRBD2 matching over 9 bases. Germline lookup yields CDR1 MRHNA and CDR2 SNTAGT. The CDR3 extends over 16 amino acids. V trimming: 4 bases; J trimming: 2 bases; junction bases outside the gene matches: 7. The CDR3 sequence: CASSATGLASTDTQYF. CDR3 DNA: TGTGCCAGCAGTGCCACGGGACTAGCCTCCACAGATACGCAGTATTTT.

The CDR3 here is CASTPLGLGASGNTIYF. CDR3 coding DNA: TGTGCCAGCACCCCACTCGGGCTGGGGGCTAGTGGAAACACCATATATTTT. V is TRBV28 and J is TRBJ1-3, with D perhaps TRBD1 (6 bases). Per the germline V gene, CDR1 is MDHEN and CDR2 is SYDVKM. The CDR3 has 17 amino acids. V shed 7 bases and J shed 3 bases, with 22 bases lying between them.

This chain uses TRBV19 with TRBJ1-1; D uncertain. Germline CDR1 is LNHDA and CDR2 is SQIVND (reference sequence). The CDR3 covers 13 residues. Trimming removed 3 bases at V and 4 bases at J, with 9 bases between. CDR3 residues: CASSMALFTEAFF. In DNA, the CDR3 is TGTGCCAGTAGTATGGCATTGTTCACTGAAGCTTTCTTT.

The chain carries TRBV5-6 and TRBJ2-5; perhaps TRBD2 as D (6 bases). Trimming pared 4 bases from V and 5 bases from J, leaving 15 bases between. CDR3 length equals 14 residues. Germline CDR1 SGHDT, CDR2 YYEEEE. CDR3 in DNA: TGTGCCAGCAGCGATTGGAGGGTCAGGGAGACCCAGTACTTC. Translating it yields CASSDWRVRETQYF.

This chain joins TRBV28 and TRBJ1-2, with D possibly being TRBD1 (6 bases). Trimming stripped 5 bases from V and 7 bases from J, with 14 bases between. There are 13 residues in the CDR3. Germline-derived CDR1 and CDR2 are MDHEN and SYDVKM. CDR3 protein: CASSITGTGGYTF. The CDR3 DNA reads TGTGCCAGCAGTATTACAGGGACGGGTGGCTACACCTTC.

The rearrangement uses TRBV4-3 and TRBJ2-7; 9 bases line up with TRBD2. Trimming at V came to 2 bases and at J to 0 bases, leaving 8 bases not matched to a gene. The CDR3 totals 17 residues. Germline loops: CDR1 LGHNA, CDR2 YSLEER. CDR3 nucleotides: TGCGCCAGCAGCCAATGGAGGGCTAGCGGGACCTCCTACGAGCAGTACTTC. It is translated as CASSQWRASGTSYEQYF.

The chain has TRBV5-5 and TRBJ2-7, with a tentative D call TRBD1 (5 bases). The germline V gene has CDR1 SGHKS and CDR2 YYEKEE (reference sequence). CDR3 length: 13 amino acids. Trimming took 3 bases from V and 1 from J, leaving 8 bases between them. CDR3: CASSWGPSYEQYF. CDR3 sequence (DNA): TGTGCCAGCAGCTGGGGCCCATCCTACGAGCAGTACTTC. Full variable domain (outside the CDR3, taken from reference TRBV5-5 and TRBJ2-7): DAGVTQSPTHLIKTRGQQVTLRCSPISGHKSVSWYQQVLGQGPQFIFQYYEKEERGRGNFPDRFSARQFPNYSSELNVNALLLGDSALYLCASSWGPSYEQYFGPGTRLTVT.

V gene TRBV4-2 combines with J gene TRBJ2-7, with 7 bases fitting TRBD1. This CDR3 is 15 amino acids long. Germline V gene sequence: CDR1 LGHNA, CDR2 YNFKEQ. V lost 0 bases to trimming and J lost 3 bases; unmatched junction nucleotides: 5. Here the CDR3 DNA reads TGTGCCAGCAGCCAAGACCCAGGGGGTGTCTACGAGCAGTACTTC. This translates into CASSQDPGGVYEQYF.

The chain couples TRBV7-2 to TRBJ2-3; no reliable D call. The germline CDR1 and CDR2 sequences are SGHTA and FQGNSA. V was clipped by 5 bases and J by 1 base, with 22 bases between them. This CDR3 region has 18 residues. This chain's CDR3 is CASSPSRLVDWGTDTQYF. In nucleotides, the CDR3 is TGTGCCAGCAGCCCGTCGAGGCTAGTCGACTGGGGCACAGATACGCAGTATTTT.

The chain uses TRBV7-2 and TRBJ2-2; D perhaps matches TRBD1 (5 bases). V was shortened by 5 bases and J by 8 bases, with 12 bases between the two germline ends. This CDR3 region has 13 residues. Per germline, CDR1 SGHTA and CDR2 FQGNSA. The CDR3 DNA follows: TGTGCCAGCAGCGGGGCCAAGGCGGGGGAGCTGTTTTTT. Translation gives CASSGAKAGELFF.

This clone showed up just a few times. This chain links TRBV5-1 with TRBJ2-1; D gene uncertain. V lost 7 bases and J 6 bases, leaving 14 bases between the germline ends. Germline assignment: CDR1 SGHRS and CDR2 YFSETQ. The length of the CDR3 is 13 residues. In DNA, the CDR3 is TGCGCCAGCGGGTTTGGGGTCAGCAATGAGCAGTTCTTC. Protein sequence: CASGFGVSNEQFF. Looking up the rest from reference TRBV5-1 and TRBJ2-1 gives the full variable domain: KAGVTQTPRYLIKTRGQQVTLSCSPISGHRSVSWYQQTPGQGLQFLFEYFSETQRNKGNFPGRFSGRQFSNSRSEMNVSTLELGDSALYLCASGFGVSNEQFFGPGTRLTVL.

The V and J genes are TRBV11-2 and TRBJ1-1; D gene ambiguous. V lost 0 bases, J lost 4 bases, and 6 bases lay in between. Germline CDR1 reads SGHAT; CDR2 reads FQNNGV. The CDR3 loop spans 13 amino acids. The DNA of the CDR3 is TGTGCCAGCAGCTTAGAAGGCGGCACTGAAGCTTTCTTT. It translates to CASSLEGGTEAFF. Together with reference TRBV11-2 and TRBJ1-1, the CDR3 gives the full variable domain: EAGVAQSPRYKIIEKRQSVAFWCNPISGHATLYWYQQILGQGPKLLIQFQNNGVVDDSQLPKDRFSAERLKGVDSTLKIQPAKLEDSAVYLCASSLEGGTEAFFGQGTRLTVV.

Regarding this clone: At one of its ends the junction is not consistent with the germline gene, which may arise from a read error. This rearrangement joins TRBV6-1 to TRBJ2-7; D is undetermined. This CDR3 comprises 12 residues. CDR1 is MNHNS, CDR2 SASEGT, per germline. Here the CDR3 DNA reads TGTGCCAGCAGTGAATACTCCCACGAGCAGTACTTC. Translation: CASSEYSHEQYF.

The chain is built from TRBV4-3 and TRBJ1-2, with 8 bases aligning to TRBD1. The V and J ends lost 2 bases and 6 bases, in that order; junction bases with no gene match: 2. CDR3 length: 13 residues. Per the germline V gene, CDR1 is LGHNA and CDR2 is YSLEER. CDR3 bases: TGCGCCAGCAGCCAACTACAGGGGGATGGCTACACCTTC. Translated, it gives CASSQLQGDGYTF.